The clone carrying this TCR beta chain was observed a few times. The data belong to a study of shared clonotypes between healthy human individuals. Across the study: The cohort had two women and a few men, ages 18 to 49.

For every subset, genomic DNA was evenly distributed across several immunoSEQ plates. Sorted-subset replicate PCR reactions contained about 200 ng DNA, corresponding to some 29,000 T cell genomes. Only in-frame clones appear in the TCRdb table, and some are missing; sequencing was by immunoSEQ multiplex PCR. The repertoire holds 2,500,000 or so clones, with approximately 93% as singletons. Sequencing was done on a sample of naive CD4+ T cells from PBMCs. Noted subset: CD45RA+ positively selected. This TCR was recovered from a young man in good health. Some clones in this sample may be carry-over from other donors' samples.

CDR3 region: CASSRDRGLGYTF. CDR3 bases: TGTGCCAGTAGTAGGGACAGGGGGCTTGGCTACACCTTC. The gene calls are TRBV19 and TRBJ1-2, with TRBD1 matching over 12 bases. This CDR3 is built from 13 residues. Trimming at V came to 4 bases and at J to 7 bases, leaving 1 base not matched to a gene. The germline gives CDR1 LNHDA, CDR2 SQIVND (reference sequence).